This record covers a single T cell receptor beta chain. Its antigen is unknown. This entry comes from a study of T cells expressing NK-cell markers. Study-wide findings and caveats: Dominance of the CD3+CD56-NKG2C+ fraction by these clonotypes also held in a few donors. Dominant NKG2C+ clonotypes in roughly 6 donors made up about 1.0-7.0% of CD8+ T cells.

The CDR3 totals 17 residues. Germline-derived CDR1 and CDR2 are SGHVS and FQNEAQ. In generating TCR beta cDNA, 5'RACE template switching with UMIs was used. TCRdb processed the 5' RACE reads again and assigns one entry to each CDR3 protein, with no DNA. The sample shows around 380,000 distinct CDR3 sequences, and about 10% sits with its ten largest clones. The TCR sequence derives from a woman between 50 and 59 years old in good health. The specimen was blood T cells: a sorted CD56 or NKG2C T cell subset, CD4+ or CD8+ T cells, or bulk PBMC T cells (not recorded which). The chain joins TRBV7-8 to TRBJ1-5; the D call from TCRdb, TRBD1, cannot be confirmed without DNA. The CDR3 sequence: CASSLGDTTTDNQPQHF.